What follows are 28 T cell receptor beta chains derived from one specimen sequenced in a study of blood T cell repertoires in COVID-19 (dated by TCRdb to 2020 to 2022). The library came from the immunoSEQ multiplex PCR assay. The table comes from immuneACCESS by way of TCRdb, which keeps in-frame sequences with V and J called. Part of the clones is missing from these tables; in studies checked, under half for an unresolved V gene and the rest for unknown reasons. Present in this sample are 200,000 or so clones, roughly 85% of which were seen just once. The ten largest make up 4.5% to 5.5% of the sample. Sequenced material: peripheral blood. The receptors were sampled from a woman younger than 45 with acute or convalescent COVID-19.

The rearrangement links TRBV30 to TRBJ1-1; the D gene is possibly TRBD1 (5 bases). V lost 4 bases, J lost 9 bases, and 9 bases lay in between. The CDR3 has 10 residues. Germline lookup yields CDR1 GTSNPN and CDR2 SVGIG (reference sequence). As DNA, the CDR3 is TGTGCCTGGAAAACAGGCAAAGCTTTCTTT. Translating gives CAWKTGKAFF.

In nucleotides, the CDR3 is TGCAGTGCTAGTCTAGACGCGATGAACACTGAAGCTTTCTTT. This gives the protein CSASLDAMNTEAFF. This chain uses TRBV20-1 with TRBJ1-1; D unresolved. The CDR3 contains 14 residues. Germline CDR1 is DFQATT and CDR2 is SNEGSKA (reference sequence). V lost 3 bases and J lost 0, with 11 bases in between.

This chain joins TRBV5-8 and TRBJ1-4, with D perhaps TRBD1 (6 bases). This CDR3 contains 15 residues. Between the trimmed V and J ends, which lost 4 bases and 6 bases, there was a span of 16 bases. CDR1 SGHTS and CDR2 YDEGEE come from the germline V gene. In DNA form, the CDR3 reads TGTGCCAGCAGCACGAGGGGGTTCTCGCATGAAAAACTGTTTTTT. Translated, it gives CASSTRGFSHEKLFF.

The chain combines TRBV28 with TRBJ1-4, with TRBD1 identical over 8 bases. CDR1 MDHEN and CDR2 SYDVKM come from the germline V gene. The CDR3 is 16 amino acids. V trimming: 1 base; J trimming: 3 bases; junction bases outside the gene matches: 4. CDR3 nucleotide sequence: TGTGCCAGCAGTTTATATCAGGGGGCGGCTAATGAAAAACTGTTTTTT. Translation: CASSLYQGAANEKLFF.

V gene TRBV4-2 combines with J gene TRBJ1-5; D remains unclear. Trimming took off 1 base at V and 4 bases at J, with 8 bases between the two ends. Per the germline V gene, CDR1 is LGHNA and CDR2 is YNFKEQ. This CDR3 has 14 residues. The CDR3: CASSQVLLNQPQHF. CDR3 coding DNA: TGTGCCAGCAGCCAAGTTCTCCTGAATCAGCCCCAGCATTTT.

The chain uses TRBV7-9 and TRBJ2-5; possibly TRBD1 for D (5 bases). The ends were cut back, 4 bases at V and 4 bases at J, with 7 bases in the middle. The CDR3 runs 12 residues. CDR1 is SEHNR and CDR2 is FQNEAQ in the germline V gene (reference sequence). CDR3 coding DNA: TGTGCCAGCAGCTCGCAGGGAGAGACCCAGTACTTC. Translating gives CASSSQGETQYF.

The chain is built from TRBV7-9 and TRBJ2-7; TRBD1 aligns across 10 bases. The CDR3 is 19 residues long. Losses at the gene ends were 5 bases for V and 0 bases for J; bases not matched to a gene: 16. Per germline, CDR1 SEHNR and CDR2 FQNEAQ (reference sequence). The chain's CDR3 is CASSPPLVDRGQSSYEQYF. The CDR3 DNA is TGTGCCAGCAGCCCCCCGCTAGTCGACAGGGGGCAATCCTCCTACGAGCAGTACTTC.

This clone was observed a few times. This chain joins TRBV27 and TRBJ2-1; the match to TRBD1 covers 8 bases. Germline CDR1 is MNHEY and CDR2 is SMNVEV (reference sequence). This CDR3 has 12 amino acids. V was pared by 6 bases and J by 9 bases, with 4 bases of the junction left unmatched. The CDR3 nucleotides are TGTGCCAGCAGCCTACAGGGGGGTGAGCAGTTCTTC. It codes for CASSLQGGEQFF.

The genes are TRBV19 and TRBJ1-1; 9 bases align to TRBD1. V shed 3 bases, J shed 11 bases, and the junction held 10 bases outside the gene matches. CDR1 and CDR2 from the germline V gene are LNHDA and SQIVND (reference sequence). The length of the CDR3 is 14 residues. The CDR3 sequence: CASSMGQGPYEAFF. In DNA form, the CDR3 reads TGTGCCAGTAGTATGGGACAGGGTCCCTACGAGGCTTTCTTT. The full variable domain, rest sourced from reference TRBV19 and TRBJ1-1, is DGGITQSPKYLFRKEGQNVTLSCEQNLNHDAMYWYRQDPGQGLRLIYYSQIVNDFQKGDIAEGYSVSREKKESFPLTVTSAQKNPTAFYLCASSMGQGPYEAFFGQGTRLTVV.

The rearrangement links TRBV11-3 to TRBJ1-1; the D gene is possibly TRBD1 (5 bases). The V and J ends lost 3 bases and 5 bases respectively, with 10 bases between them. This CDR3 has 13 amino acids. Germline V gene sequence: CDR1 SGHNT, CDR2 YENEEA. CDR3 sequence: CASSFSRQTEAFF. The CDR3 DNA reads TGTGCCAGCAGCTTCAGCCGACAGACTGAAGCTTTCTTT.

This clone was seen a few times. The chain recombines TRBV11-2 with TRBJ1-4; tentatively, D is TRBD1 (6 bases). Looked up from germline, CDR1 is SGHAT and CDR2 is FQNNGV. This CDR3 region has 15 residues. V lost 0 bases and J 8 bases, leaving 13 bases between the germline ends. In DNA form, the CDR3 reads TGTGCCAGCAGCTTAGATGGGGGGGCAGGGGAAAAACTGTTTTTT. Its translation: CASSLDGGAGEKLFF.

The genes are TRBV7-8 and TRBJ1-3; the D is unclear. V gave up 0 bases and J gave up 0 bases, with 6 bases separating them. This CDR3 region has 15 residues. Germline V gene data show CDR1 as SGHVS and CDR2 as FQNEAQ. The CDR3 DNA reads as TGTGCCAGCAGCTTAGCGAGTAACTCTGGAAACACCATATATTTT. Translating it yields CASSLASNSGNTIYF. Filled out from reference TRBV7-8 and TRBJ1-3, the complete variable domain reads GAGVSQSPRYKVAKRGQDVALRCDPISGHVSLFWYQQALGQGPEFLTYFQNEAQLDKSGLPSDRFFAERPEGSVSTLKIQRTQQEDSAVYLCASSLASNSGNTIYFGEGSWLTVV.

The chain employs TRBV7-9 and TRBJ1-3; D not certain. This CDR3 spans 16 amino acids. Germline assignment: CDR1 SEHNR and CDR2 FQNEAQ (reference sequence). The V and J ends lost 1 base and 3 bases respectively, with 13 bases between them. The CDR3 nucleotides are TGTGCCAGCAGCTTAGAGCGGGGTCGCTTTGGAAACACCATATATTTT. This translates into CASSLERGRFGNTIYF.

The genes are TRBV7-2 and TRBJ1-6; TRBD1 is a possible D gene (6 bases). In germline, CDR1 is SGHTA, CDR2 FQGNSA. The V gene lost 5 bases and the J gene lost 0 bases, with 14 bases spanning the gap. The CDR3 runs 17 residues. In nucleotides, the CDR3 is TGTGCCAGCAGCCAGCACAGGGATAGCTCCTATAATTCACCCCTCCACTTT. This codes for CASSQHRDSSYNSPLHF.

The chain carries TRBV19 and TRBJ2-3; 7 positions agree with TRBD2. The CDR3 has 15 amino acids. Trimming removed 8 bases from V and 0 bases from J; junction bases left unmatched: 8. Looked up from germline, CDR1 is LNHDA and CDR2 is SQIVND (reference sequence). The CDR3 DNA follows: TGTGCCAGTGTGGGGGGGAGCAGAAGCACAGATACGCAGTATTTT. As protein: CASVGGSRSTDTQYF.

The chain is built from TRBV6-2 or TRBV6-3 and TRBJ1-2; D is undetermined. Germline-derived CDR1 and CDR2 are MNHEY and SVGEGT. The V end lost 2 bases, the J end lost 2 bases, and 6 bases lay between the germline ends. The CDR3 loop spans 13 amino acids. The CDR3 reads CASSYDGNYGYTF. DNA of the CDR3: TGTGCCAGCAGTTACGACGGGAACTATGGCTACACCTTC.

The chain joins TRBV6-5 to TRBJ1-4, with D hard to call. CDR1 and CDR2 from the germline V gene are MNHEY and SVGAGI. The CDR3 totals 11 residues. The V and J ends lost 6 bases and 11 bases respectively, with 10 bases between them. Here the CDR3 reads CASSPRQKLFF. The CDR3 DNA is TGTGCCAGCAGCCCGAGGCAGAAACTGTTTTTT.

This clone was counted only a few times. The CDR3 region is CASSFDSRYGYTF. CDR3 DNA: TGTGCCAGCAGCTTCGACAGTCGCTATGGCTACACCTTC. The chain carries TRBV7-2 and TRBJ1-2; a weak D match, TRBD1 (5 bases). Trimming stripped 3 bases from V and 4 bases from J, with 9 bases between. Per the germline V gene, CDR1 is SGHTA and CDR2 is FQGNSA. The CDR3 loop spans 13 amino acids.

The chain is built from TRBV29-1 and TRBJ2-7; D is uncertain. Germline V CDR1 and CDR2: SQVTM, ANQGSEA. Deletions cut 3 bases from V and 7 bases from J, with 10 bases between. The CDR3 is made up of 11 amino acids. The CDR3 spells CSVEPPEEQYF. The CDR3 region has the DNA TGCAGCGTTGAGCCCCCTGAGGAGCAGTACTTC.

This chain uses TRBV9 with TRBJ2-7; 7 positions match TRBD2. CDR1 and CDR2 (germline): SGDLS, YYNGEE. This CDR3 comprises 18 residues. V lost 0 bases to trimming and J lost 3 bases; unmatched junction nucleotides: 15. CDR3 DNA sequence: TGTGCCAGCAGCGTAGCTGCCTCCCGGGGGAGGGACTTCTACGAGCAGTACTTC. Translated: CASSVAASRGRDFYEQYF.

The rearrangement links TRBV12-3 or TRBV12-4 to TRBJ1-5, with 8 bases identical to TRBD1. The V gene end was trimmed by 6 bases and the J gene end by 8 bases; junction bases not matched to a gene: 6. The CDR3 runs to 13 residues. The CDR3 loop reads CASRTGGKEPQHF. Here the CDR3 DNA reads TGTGCCAGCAGAACAGGGGGGAAGGAGCCCCAGCATTTT.

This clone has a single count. The CDR3 coding sequence is TGTGCCAGCAGCTTAAAGCGGCACACAGATACGCAGTATTTT. Encoded protein: CASSLKRHTDTQYF. The chain recombines TRBV7-2 with TRBJ2-3; D possibly corresponds to TRBD2 (5 bases). From germline, CDR1 is SGHTA and CDR2 FQGNSA. The CDR3 runs 14 residues. V lost 2 bases, J lost 2 bases, and 8 bases lay in between.

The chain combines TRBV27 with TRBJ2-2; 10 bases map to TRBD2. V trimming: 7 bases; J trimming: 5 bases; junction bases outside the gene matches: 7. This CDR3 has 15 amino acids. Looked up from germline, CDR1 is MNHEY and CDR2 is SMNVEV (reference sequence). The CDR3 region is CASTLAGGKTGELFF. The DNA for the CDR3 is TGTGCCAGCACCTTAGCGGGGGGAAAGACCGGGGAGCTGTTTTTT.

CDR3: CASSTTRELFF. The DNA of the CDR3 is TGTGCCAGCAGTACGACACGAGAACTGTTTTTT. The chain employs TRBV28 and TRBJ1-4, with D unclear. Germline values: CDR1 MDHEN, CDR2 SYDVKM. V was pared by 5 bases and J by 12 bases, with 10 bases between. The CDR3 has 11 amino acids.

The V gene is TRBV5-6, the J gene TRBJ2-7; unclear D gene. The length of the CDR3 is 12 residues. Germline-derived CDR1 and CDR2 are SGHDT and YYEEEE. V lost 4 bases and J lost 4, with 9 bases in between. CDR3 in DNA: TGTGCCAGCAGCCTCAAAGAGTACGAGCAGTACTTC. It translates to CASSLKEYEQYF.

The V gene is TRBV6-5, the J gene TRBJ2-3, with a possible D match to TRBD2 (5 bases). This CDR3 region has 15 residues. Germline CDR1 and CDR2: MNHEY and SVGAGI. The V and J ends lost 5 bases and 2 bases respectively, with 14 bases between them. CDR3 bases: TGTGCCAGCAGTCTACTTGGGGAGTCCACAGATACGCAGTATTTT. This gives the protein CASSLLGESTDTQYF.

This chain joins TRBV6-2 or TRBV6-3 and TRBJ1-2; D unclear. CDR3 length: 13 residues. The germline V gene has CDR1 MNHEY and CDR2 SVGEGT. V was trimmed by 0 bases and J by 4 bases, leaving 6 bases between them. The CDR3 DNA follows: TGTGCCAGCAGTTACTCAGCTACCTATGGCTACACCTTC. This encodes CASSYSATYGYTF.

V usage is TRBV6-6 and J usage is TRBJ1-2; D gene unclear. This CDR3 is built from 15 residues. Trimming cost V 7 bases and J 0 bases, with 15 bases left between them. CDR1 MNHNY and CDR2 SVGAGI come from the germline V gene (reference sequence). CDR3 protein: CASTGLVRANYGYTF. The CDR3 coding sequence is TGTGCCAGCACCGGACTCGTGAGGGCTAACTATGGCTACACCTTC.